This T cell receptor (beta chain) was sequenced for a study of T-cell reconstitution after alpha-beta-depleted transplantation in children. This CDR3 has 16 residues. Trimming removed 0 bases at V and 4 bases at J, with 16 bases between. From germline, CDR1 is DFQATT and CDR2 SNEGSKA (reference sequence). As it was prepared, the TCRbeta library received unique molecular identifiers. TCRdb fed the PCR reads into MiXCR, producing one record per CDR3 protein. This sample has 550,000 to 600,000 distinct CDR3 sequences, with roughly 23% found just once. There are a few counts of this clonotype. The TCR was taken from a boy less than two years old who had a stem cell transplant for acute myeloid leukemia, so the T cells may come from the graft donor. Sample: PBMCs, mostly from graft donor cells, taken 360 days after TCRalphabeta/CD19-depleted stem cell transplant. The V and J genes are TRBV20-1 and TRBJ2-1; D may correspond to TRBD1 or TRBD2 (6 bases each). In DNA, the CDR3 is TGCAGTGCTAGAGATCCTTTGAGGGGGGTTTACAATGAGCAGTTCTTC. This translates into CSARDPLRGVYNEQFF.